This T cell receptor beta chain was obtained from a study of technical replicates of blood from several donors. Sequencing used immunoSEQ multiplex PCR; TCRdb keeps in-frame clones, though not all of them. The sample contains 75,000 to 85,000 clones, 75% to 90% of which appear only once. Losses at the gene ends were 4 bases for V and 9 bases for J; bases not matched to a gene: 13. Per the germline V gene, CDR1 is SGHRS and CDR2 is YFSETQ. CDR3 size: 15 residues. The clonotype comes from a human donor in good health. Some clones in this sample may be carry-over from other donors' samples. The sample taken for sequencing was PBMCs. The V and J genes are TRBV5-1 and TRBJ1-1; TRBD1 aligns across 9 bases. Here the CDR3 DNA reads TGCGCCAGCAGCACGATCCCGGGACAGGGTCTGAAAGCTTTCTTT. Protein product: CASSTIPGQGLKAFF.